Detailed here is one T cell receptor (beta chain). TCRdb keeps only in-frame clones here, not all; method: immunoSEQ multiplex PCR. The table shows over 800,000 clones, with 80% to 95% occurring only once. This specimen comes from a study of shared clonotypes between healthy human individuals. V lost 1 base and J lost 2; bases outside the gene matches: 4. Looked up from germline, CDR1 is SGHVS and CDR2 is FNYEAQ. The CDR3 is made up of 17 amino acids. Naive CD8 cells lacked CD45RO and underwent positive selection for CCR7, leaving out terminally differentiated effector memory CD45RA+ cells. The J gene is TRBJ2-2, the V gene TRBV7-6, with 10 bases identical to TRBD2. The TCR sequence derives from a young man in good health. The material sequenced was naive CD8+ T cells sorted from blood. The chain's CDR3 is CASSLGVAGGNTGELFF. The CDR3 DNA sequence: TGTGCCAGCAGCTTAGGAGTAGCGGGAGGTAACACCGGGGAGCTGTTTTTT.